These T cell receptor beta chains were read from a single sample in a study of blood T cell repertoires in COVID-19. Here immunoSEQ multiplex PCR was the method, and the copy in TCRdb shows in-frame clones only, minus some. The repertoire consists of tens of thousands of clones, with approximately 89% occurring once and the leading ten covering roughly 2%. Sequencing input: peripheral blood. These receptors were collected from a man aged 50 or older with acute or convalescent COVID-19. Each CDR3 is given with its conserved first and last residue. Each record gives: J gene, V gene, CDR3 protein.

TRBJ1-5,TRBV19,CASSIAGDSLNQPQHF
TRBJ1-2,TRBV28,CASSPSGNFGYTF
TRBJ2-5,TRBV29-1,CSVRRQGRETQYF
TRBJ2-2,TRBV5-6,CASSLQGLSNTGELFF
TRBJ2-5,TRBV7-9,CASSDPGLEETQYF
TRBJ1-2,TRBV19,CASRQLSNYGYTF
TRBJ2-1,TRBV25-1,CAAKSPRDRMYNEQFF
TRBJ1-2,TRBV14,CASSQGQNYGYTF
TRBJ1-5,TRBV15,CATSRDIQGNQPQHF
TRBJ1-2,TRBV4-3,CASSQGGTGGYGYTF
TRBJ1-1,TRBV11-2,CASSLAYGANTEAFF
TRBJ2-7,TRBV9,CASSGSGLASEQYF
TRBJ2-1,TRBV29-1,CSVQNMASGGAGEQFF
TRBJ1-1,TRBV5-8,CASSLVSGGTEAFF
TRBJ1-2,TRBV7-2,CASSYPGQGGMDYGYTF
TRBJ1-2,TRBV19,CASSIQGNYGYTF